These T cell receptor beta chains were read from a single sample in a study of cytomegalovirus exposure and HLA in healthy donors. Only in-frame clones appear in the TCRdb table, and some are missing; sequencing was by immunoSEQ multiplex PCR. The table has approximately 150,000 clones, around 74% seen once. Sequenced material: PBMCs. The origin of the receptors is a middle-aged man in good health and CMV-seropositive. Both conserved end residues are trimmed from each CDR3. The D gene is left open where the match is weak.

13,TRBV6-5,TRBD2,TRBJ2-1,ASIELAGGNNEQF
13,TRBV6-5,TRBD1,TRBJ2-7,ASSYSDRGRWEQY
14,TRBV2,-,TRBJ1-4,ASTGNMGRANEKLF
12,TRBV18,TRBD1,TRBJ2-7,ASSPGQDAYEQY
14,TRBV9,-,TRBJ2-1,ASSVGDGVSYNEQF
12,TRBV7-9,TRBD1,TRBJ1-5,ASSPQGAYQPQH
16,TRBV5-6,TRBD1,TRBJ1-2,ASSFEWGGQGASYGYT
12,TRBV5-5,-,TRBJ2-7,ASSRTGSSYEQY
12,TRBV10-1,-,TRBJ2-1,ASSRITGIDEQF
12,TRBV28,-,TRBJ2-7,ASSLLRVAYEQY
12,TRBV27,-,TRBJ2-7,ASTESGSSYEQY
12,TRBV11-2,TRBD2,TRBJ2-5,ASSTGGGGETQY
13,TRBV5-1,TRBD1,TRBJ1-1,ASSLGAGGSTEAF
15,TRBV23-1,TRBD1,TRBJ1-5,ASSQSLGQGGGQPQH
13,TRBV2,TRBD1,TRBJ1-2,ASSANRQGDGGYT
11,TRBV5-1,TRBD1,TRBJ2-5,ASSFQGEETQY
12,TRBV10-3,TRBD1,TRBJ2-7,AINSGTGRGEQY
15,TRBV5-1,TRBD2,TRBJ2-2,ASSTPGSSGNTGELF
12,TRBV18,TRBD1,TRBJ2-7,ASSPNRGSYEQY
12,TRBV10-1,-,TRBJ1-2,ASSEATGISGYT
15,TRBV28,-,TRBJ2-7,ASLPGVLRRGHYEQY
11,TRBV5-4,-,TRBJ1-5,ASSAGADQPQH
13,TRBV11-2,TRBD1,TRBJ2-7,ASSSGTGANYEQY
12,TRBV7-2,-,TRBJ2-7,ASSSTRSSYEQY
13,TRBV7-2,TRBD1,TRBJ1-1,ASSLHRGRGTEAF
16,TRBV27,TRBD1,TRBJ1-3,ASSPIRGTASSGNTIY
11,TRBV7-9,-,TRBJ1-2,ASSARVYYGYT
11,TRBV19,TRBD1,TRBJ1-3,ASPDRGGNTIY